These T cell receptor beta chains were read from a single sample in a study of OX40 agonist ivuxolimab in advanced cancers. Repertoires were generated with immunoSEQ multiplex PCR, while TCRdb's copy carries only in-frame clones and drops some. The table shows approximately 54,000 clones, with approximately 90% occurring only once. Sequenced here: CD4+ or CD8+ T cells sorted from blood, sampled in a trial of the OX40 agonist ivuxolimab. The receptors originated from an adult with an advanced solid tumor such as melanoma, head and neck, liver or kidney cancer. CDR3s include the opening cysteine and the closing phenylalanine or tryptophan. A D gene is named only where the DNA matches it firmly. Clone size, where shown, is once, few, many, or a class for clones that have expanded.

D gene: -; J gene: TRBJ1-1; V gene: TRBV4-1; CDR3 length: 12; clone size: -; CDR3 protein: CASSHQGNEAFF; CDR3 DNA: TGCGCCAGCAGCCATCAGGGGAATGAAGCTTTCTTT
D gene: TRBD1; J gene: TRBJ1-2; V gene: TRBV4-3; CDR3 length: 15; clone size: -; CDR3 protein: CASSLGQQGADGYTF; CDR3 DNA: TGCGCCAGCAGCCTAGGACAACAGGGGGCCGATGGCTACACCTTC
D gene: -; J gene: TRBJ1-1; V gene: TRBV11-2; CDR3 length: 15; clone size: -; CDR3 protein: CASSLETPGLTEAFF; CDR3 DNA: TGTGCCAGCAGCTTAGAGACGCCTGGGTTGACTGAAGCTTTCTTT
D gene: -; J gene: TRBJ1-3; V gene: TRBV6-5; CDR3 length: 13; clone size: -; CDR3 protein: CASSFLLGNTIYF; CDR3 DNA: TGTGCCAGCAGTTTCCTGTTAGGAAACACCATATATTTT
D gene: TRBD1; J gene: TRBJ2-1; V gene: TRBV2; CDR3 length: 15; clone size: once; CDR3 protein: CASSEALGQADEQFF; CDR3 DNA: TGTGCCAGCAGTGAAGCCTTGGGACAGGCTGATGAGCAGTTCTTC
D gene: -; J gene: TRBJ1-1; V gene: TRBV27; CDR3 length: 14; clone size: -; CDR3 protein: CASSSGGSNTEAFF; CDR3 DNA: TGTGCCAGCAGTAGTGGAGGCTCGAACACTGAAGCTTTCTTT
D gene: TRBD1; J gene: TRBJ1-5; V gene: TRBV15; CDR3 length: 13; clone size: -; CDR3 protein: CATKGQGGQPQHF; CDR3 DNA: TGTGCCACCAAAGGACAGGGTGGGCAGCCCCAGCATTTT
D gene: -; J gene: TRBJ1-6; V gene: TRBV7-8; CDR3 length: 18; clone size: -; CDR3 protein: CASSSHYSRSSYNSPLHF; CDR3 DNA: TGTGCCAGCAGCTCACACTACTCGAGGAGCTCCTATAATTCACCCCTCCACTTT
D gene: -; J gene: TRBJ1-2; V gene: TRBV18; CDR3 length: 16; clone size: -; CDR3 protein: CASSPYRPTEFGGYTF; CDR3 DNA: TGTGCCAGCTCACCATACAGGCCTACTGAGTTTGGCGGCTACACCTTC
D gene: -; J gene: TRBJ1-5; V gene: TRBV7-9; CDR3 length: 13; clone size: -; CDR3 protein: CASSLDNNQPQHF; CDR3 DNA: TGTGCCAGCAGCTTGGACAACAATCAGCCCCAGCATTTT
D gene: -; J gene: TRBJ1-1; V gene: TRBV7-8; CDR3 length: 15; clone size: -; CDR3 protein: CASSPSPPLNTEAFF; CDR3 DNA: TGTGCCAGCAGCCCATCCCCCCCCTTGAACACTGAAGCTTTCTTT
D gene: -; J gene: TRBJ1-2; V gene: TRBV6-5; CDR3 length: 14; clone size: -; CDR3 protein: CASSYASINYGYTF; CDR3 DNA: TGTGCCAGCAGTTACGCCAGCATTAACTATGGCTACACCTTC
D gene: -; J gene: TRBJ2-2; V gene: TRBV11-2; CDR3 length: 16; clone size: -; CDR3 protein: CASSLYTSFNTGELFF; CDR3 DNA: TGTGCCAGCAGCTTATATACCTCCTTTAACACCGGGGAGCTGTTTTTT
D gene: -; J gene: TRBJ2-7; V gene: TRBV7-2; CDR3 length: 12; clone size: -; CDR3 protein: CASSLDDYEQYF; CDR3 DNA: TGTGCCAGCAGCTTAGACGACTACGAGCAGTACTTC
D gene: -; J gene: TRBJ1-1; V gene: TRBV27; CDR3 length: 13; clone size: -; CDR3 protein: CASRPSPNTEAFF; CDR3 DNA: TGTGCCAGCAGACCCTCACCCAACACTGAAGCTTTCTTT
D gene: TRBD2; J gene: TRBJ2-3; V gene: TRBV9; CDR3 length: 18; clone size: -; CDR3 protein: CASSLSWASGRLADTQYF; CDR3 DNA: TGTGCCAGCAGCCTGAGCTGGGCTAGCGGGAGGCTGGCAGATACGCAGTATTTT
D gene: -; J gene: TRBJ2-7; V gene: TRBV6-5; CDR3 length: 14; clone size: -; CDR3 protein: CASSYAGVGYEQYF; CDR3 DNA: TGTGCCAGCAGTTACGCCGGGGTGGGCTACGAGCAGTACTTC
D gene: -; J gene: TRBJ2-1; V gene: TRBV4-3; CDR3 length: 14; clone size: -; CDR3 protein: CASSRRENINEQFF; CDR3 DNA: TGCGCCAGCAGCCGGAGGGAGAACATAAATGAGCAGTTCTTC
D gene: -; J gene: TRBJ1-2; V gene: TRBV29-1; CDR3 length: 13; clone size: once; CDR3 protein: CSVLPVTGYGYTF; CDR3 DNA: TGCAGCGTGCTACCGGTCACAGGGTATGGCTACACCTTC
D gene: -; J gene: TRBJ1-2; V gene: TRBV13; CDR3 length: 15; clone size: -; CDR3 protein: CASSPHGTNYYGYTF; CDR3 DNA: TGTGCCAGCAGCCCCCACGGGACAAACTACTATGGCTACACCTTC
D gene: -; J gene: TRBJ1-1; V gene: TRBV27; CDR3 length: 13; clone size: -; CDR3 protein: CASSLGAGSEAFF; CDR3 DNA: TGTGCCAGCAGTTTAGGGGCAGGGTCTGAAGCTTTCTTT
D gene: -; J gene: TRBJ2-1; V gene: TRBV15; CDR3 length: 15; clone size: -; CDR3 protein: CATSREETDYNEQFF; CDR3 DNA: TGTGCCACCAGCAGAGAAGAAACTGATTACAATGAGCAGTTCTTC
D gene: -; J gene: TRBJ2-7; V gene: TRBV19; CDR3 length: 14; clone size: -; CDR3 protein: CASSMGTDGYEQYF; CDR3 DNA: TGTGCCAGTAGTATGGGGACGGATGGCTACGAGCAGTACTTC
D gene: -; J gene: TRBJ2-2; V gene: TRBV4-1; CDR3 length: 15; clone size: -; CDR3 protein: CASSPRAGFHGELFF; CDR3 DNA: TGCGCCAGCAGCCCCCGGGCAGGATTCCACGGGGAGCTGTTTTTT
D gene: -; J gene: TRBJ1-1; V gene: TRBV2; CDR3 length: 13; clone size: -; CDR3 protein: CASFGDVWTEAFF; CDR3 DNA: TGTGCCAGCTTTGGGGACGTATGGACTGAAGCTTTCTTT
D gene: -; J gene: TRBJ2-1; V gene: TRBV13; CDR3 length: 12; clone size: -; CDR3 protein: CASSLWTDEQFF; CDR3 DNA: TGTGCCAGCAGCTTGTGGACAGATGAGCAGTTCTTC
D gene: -; J gene: TRBJ2-5; V gene: TRBV15; CDR3 length: 12; clone size: -; CDR3 protein: CATKTAQETQYF; CDR3 DNA: TGTGCCACCAAAACAGCCCAAGAGACCCAGTACTTC
D gene: -; J gene: TRBJ1-2; V gene: TRBV14; CDR3 length: 12; clone size: -; CDR3 protein: CASSQERGGSTF; CDR3 DNA: TGTGCCAGCAGCCAAGAGCGAGGGGGAAGCACCTTC
D gene: -; J gene: TRBJ1-1; V gene: TRBV6-5; CDR3 length: 11; clone size: -; CDR3 protein: CASSYSIEAFF; CDR3 DNA: TGTGCCAGCAGTTACTCGATTGAAGCTTTCTTT
D gene: TRBD1; J gene: TRBJ1-2; V gene: TRBV19; CDR3 length: 14; clone size: -; CDR3 protein: CASSIGTGGHGYTF; CDR3 DNA: TGTGCCAGTAGTATCGGGACAGGTGGTCATGGCTACACCTTC
D gene: TRBD2; J gene: TRBJ2-1; V gene: TRBV7-3; CDR3 length: 15; clone size: -; CDR3 protein: CASSPLGGRSHEQFF; CDR3 DNA: TGTGCCAGCAGTCCCCTGGGCGGGAGGTCCCATGAGCAGTTCTTC
D gene: TRBD1; J gene: TRBJ1-1; V gene: TRBV15; CDR3 length: 17; clone size: -; CDR3 protein: CATSRDLSQGAKTEAFF; CDR3 DNA: TGTGCCACCAGCAGAGATCTTTCACAGGGGGCGAAAACTGAAGCTTTCTTT
D gene: -; J gene: TRBJ2-3; V gene: TRBV6-5; CDR3 length: 15; clone size: -; CDR3 protein: CASNSGTMSTDTQYF; CDR3 DNA: TGTGCCAGCAACTCGGGTACAATGAGCACAGATACGCAGTATTTT
D gene: -; J gene: TRBJ2-7; V gene: TRBV7-2; CDR3 length: 12; clone size: -; CDR3 protein: CASSSGTYEQYF; CDR3 DNA: TGTGCCAGCAGCTCGGGGACCTACGAGCAGTACTTC
D gene: -; J gene: TRBJ1-2; V gene: TRBV11-2; CDR3 length: 13; clone size: once; CDR3 protein: CASSLGGAYGYTF; CDR3 DNA: TGTGCCAGCAGCCTTGGAGGGGCCTATGGCTACACCTTC
D gene: -; J gene: TRBJ2-3; V gene: TRBV7-9; CDR3 length: 16; clone size: -; CDR3 protein: CASSLIFQGNTDTQYF; CDR3 DNA: TGTGCCAGCAGCTTAATCTTTCAGGGGAATACAGATACGCAGTATTTT
D gene: -; J gene: TRBJ2-7; V gene: TRBV7-6; CDR3 length: 15; clone size: -; CDR3 protein: CASSLESGTIYEQYF; CDR3 DNA: TGTGCCAGCAGCTTAGAGAGCGGGACAATCTACGAGCAGTACTTC
D gene: TRBD2; J gene: TRBJ2-7; V gene: TRBV27; CDR3 length: 16; clone size: -; CDR3 protein: CASSLSTSGKAYEQYF; CDR3 DNA: TGTGCCAGCAGTTTATCGACTAGCGGGAAGGCCTACGAGCAGTACTTC
D gene: -; J gene: TRBJ1-4; V gene: TRBV7-9; CDR3 length: 14; clone size: -; CDR3 protein: CASSPPGDYEKLFF; CDR3 DNA: TGTGCCAGCAGTCCTCCCGGAGACTATGAAAAACTGTTTTTT
D gene: -; J gene: TRBJ1-5; V gene: TRBV27; CDR3 length: 13; clone size: -; CDR3 protein: CASSFGANQPQHF; CDR3 DNA: TGTGCCAGCAGTTTCGGGGCCAATCAGCCCCAGCATTTT